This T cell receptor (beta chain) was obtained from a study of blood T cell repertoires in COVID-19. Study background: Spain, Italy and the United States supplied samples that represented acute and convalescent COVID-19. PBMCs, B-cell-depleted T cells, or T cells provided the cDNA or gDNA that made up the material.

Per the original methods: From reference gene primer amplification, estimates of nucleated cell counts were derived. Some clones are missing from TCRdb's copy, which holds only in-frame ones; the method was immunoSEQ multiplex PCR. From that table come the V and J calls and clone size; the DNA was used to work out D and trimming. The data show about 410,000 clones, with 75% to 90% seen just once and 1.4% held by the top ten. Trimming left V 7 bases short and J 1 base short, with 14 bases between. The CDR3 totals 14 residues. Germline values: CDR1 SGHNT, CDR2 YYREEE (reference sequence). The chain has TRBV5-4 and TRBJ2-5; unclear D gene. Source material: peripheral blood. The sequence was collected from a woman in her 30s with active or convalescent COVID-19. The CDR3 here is CASLESPSQETQYF. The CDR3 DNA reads TGTGCCAGCCTCGAGAGCCCCTCCCAAGAGACCCAGTACTTC.